A selection of T cell receptor beta chains follows, all from one sample in a study of blood T cell repertoires in COVID-19. Generated by immunoSEQ multiplex PCR, the TCRdb table keeps only in-frame clones and is missing some. The sample shows some 380,000 clones, about 90% of them seen only once. Sequenced input: PBMCs or T cells enriched from blood (not recorded which). All receptors derive from a man younger than 40 who had recovered from COVID-19. Each CDR3 is given with its conserved first and last residue. A D gene is named only where the DNA matches it firmly.

v_call	j_call	cdr3_length	d_call	cdr3_nt	cdr3_aa
TRBV7-9	TRBJ2-3	16	TRBD1	TGTGCCAGCAGCTTACTGGGACAGGTTGAGACAGATACGCAGTATTTT	CASSLLGQVETDTQYF
TRBV9	TRBJ1-1	12	-	TGTGCCAGCAGCACCCCGAGTTCTGAAGCTTTCTTT	CASSTPSSEAFF
TRBV3-1/TRBV3-2	TRBJ2-1	12	-	TGTGCCAGCAGCCAATCCCATCAAGAGCAGTTCTTC	CASSQSHQEQFF
TRBV5-1	TRBJ1-1	16	TRBD1	TGCGCCAGCAGCCCCGGGACAGGGGGGGTGAACACTGAAGCTTTCTTT	CASSPGTGGVNTEAFF
TRBV3-1/TRBV3-2	TRBJ2-7	14	-	TGTGCCAGCAGCCCAAGACAGGGAGGCGACGAGCAGTACTTC	CASSPRQGGDEQYF
TRBV7-9	TRBJ2-3	16	TRBD1	TGTGCCAGCAGCTCTGTTTGGGGACAGAGCACAGATACGCAGTATTTT	CASSSVWGQSTDTQYF
TRBV18	TRBJ1-4	15	TRBD1	TGTGCCAGCTCACCCCCGGGACAGATTAATGAAAAACTGTTTTTT	CASSPPGQINEKLFF
TRBV10-3	TRBJ2-7	15	TRBD1	TGTGCCATCAGTGGAAGCACAGGGGGTTCCTACGAGCAGTACTTC	CAISGSTGGSYEQYF
TRBV5-5	TRBJ1-5	15	-	TGTGCCAGCAGCTTGGGGCCAGAAAGCAATCAGCCCCAGCATTTT	CASSLGPESNQPQHF
TRBV5-1	TRBJ1-2	14	-	TGCGCCAGCAGCTTGGACAGGGCTAACTATGGCTACACCTTC	CASSLDRANYGYTF